This is a list of T cell receptor beta chains from one sample in a study of T cell repertoires in cytomegalovirus infection. TCRdb reprocessed the reads with MiXCR, giving one entry per CDR3 protein. The sample has hundreds of thousands of distinct CDR3 sequences; roughly 30% are singletons. Source material: PBMCs. These receptors were collected from a human donor in good health (CMV status not recorded). Some clones in this sample may be carry-over from other donors' samples. Both conserved end residues are part of each CDR3. The D gene is left open where the match is weak. Where a row states a size, it is once, few, many or the class of an expanded clone; other rows omit it.

TRBV7-2	TRBJ2-6	many	-	CASSLITQILSGANVLTF	TGTGCCAGCAGCTTAATTACGCAGATACTCTCTGGGGCCAACGTCCTGACTTTC
TRBV18	TRBJ2-7	few	-	CASSQTPGAGSYEQYF	TGTGCCAGCTCACAAACCCCGGGAGCTGGGTCCTACGAGCAGTACTTC
TRBV18	TRBJ1-3	few	-	CASSPLGEAVGNTIYF	TGTGCCAGCTCACCCCTGGGGGAAGCCGTCGGAAACACCATATATTTT
TRBV27	TRBJ1-5	-	-	CASSGLYSNQPQHF	TGTGCCAGCAGTGGGCTGTATAGCAATCAGCCCCAGCATTTT
TRBV7-6	TRBJ2-7	few	-	CASSLVARGAPYEQYF	TGTGCCAGCAGCTTAGTGGCGCGGGGCGCCCCCTACGAGCAGTACTTC
TRBV18	TRBJ2-7	few	-	CASSPTDGYEQYF	TGTGCCAGCTCGCCTACGGATGGGTACGAGCAGTACTTC
TRBV4-2	TRBJ1-6	-	TRBD1	CASSQGPQGANNSPLHF	TGTGCCAGCAGCCAAGGTCCACAGGGGGCCAATAATTCACCCCTCCACTTT
TRBV28	TRBJ2-3	-	-	CASSLWGQGRDTDTQYF	TGTGCCAGCAGTTTATGGGGGCAGGGCCGCGACACAGATACGCAGTATTTT
TRBV7-3	TRBJ1-3	few	-	CASSLRGGFSGNTIYF	TGTGCCAGCAGCCTCCGGGGAGGGTTCTCTGGAAACACCATATATTTT
TRBV27	TRBJ2-1	-	-	CASSLGGLYNEQFF	TGTGCCAGCAGTTTAGGGGGTCTCTACAATGAGCAGTTCTTC
TRBV7-8	TRBJ2-5	few	TRBD2	CASSLGGSGGPKNTQYF	TGTGCCAGCAGCTTAGGTGGTAGCGGGGGGCCCAAGAACACCCAGTACTTC
TRBV5-1	TRBJ2-1	-	-	CASSHLYNEQFF	TGCGCCAGCAGCCACCTCTACAATGAGCAGTTCTTC
TRBV15	TRBJ1-1	-	-	CATSRDMQNTEAFF	TGTGCCACCAGCAGAGATATGCAGAACACTGAAGCTTTCTTT
TRBV7-8	TRBJ2-1	many	-	CASSADPWGRATYNEQFF	TGTGCCAGCAGCGCCGACCCATGGGGCCGAGCCACTTACAATGAGCAGTTCTTC
TRBV12-3/TRBV12-4	TRBJ2-3	many	TRBD2	CASSPLAIAGGSTDTQYF	TGTGCCAGCAGCCCCCTCGCCATAGCGGGGGGAAGCACAGATACGCAGTATTTT
TRBV12-5	TRBJ1-1	once	-	CASGIGGYTEAFF	TGTGCTAGTGGCATCGGGGGCTACACTGAAGCTTTCTTT